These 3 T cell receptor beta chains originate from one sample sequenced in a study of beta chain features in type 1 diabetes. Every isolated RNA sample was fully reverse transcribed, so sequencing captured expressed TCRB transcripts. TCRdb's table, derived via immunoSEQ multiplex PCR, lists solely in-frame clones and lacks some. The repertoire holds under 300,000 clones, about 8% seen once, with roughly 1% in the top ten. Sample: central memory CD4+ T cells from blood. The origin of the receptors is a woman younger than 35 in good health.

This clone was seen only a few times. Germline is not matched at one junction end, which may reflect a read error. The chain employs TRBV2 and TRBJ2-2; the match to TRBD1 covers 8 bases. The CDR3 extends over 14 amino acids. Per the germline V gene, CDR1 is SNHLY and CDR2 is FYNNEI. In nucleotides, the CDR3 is TGTGCCAGCGAGTGGACAGGGAACGCCGGGGAGCTGTTTTTT. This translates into CASEWTGNAGELFF.

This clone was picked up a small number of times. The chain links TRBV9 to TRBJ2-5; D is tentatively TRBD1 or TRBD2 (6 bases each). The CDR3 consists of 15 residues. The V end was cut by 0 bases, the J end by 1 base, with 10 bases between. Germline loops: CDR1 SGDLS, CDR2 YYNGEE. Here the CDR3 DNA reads TGTGCCAGCAGCGTAGTTTCGGGGGCCCAAGAGACCCAGTACTTC. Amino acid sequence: CASSVVSGAQETQYF.

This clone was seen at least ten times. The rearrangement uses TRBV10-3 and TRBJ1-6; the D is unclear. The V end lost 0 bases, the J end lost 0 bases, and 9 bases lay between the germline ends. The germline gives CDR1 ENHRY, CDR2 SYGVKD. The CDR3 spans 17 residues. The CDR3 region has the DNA TGTGCCATCAGTGAGTCCGGGATGAGCTCCTATAATTCACCCCTCCACTTT. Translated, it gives CAISESGMSSYNSPLHF.